This TCR beta chain was identified in a study of molecular identifiers for immune sequencing clone quantification listed by TCRdb under 2018. In the study overall: For a replicate experiment, RNA from approximately 20,000 or 100,000 naive CD8 T cells was divided into five aliquots, and four of the five aliquots were sequenced. This methods study used CD8 T cells to benchmark TCR RNA copy counting and molecular-identifier clustering-based TCR repertoire sequencing (MIDCIRS). Summary of the overall study and its limitations: The naive libraries included spiked-in Jurkat TCR RNA (roughly 11 copies' worth), and this RNA is not part of the donor repertoire. In CMV-specific effector cells, clones with more than 20 RNA copies contained over 98% of molecules, whereas in naive cells such clones contained under 1% of molecules. About 3 recovered TCR RNA copies per cell were obtained by modeling, versus 9 to 10 by digital PCR, implying a capture efficiency of about 30%. Spiked-in Jurkat TCR RNA equal to a single cell's worth was reported to be detectable even within one million naive CD8 T cells. Highly expanded clone sizes could be underestimated because identical TCR molecules may share a barcode. When barcode sub-clustering was left out, chimeric consensus sequences inflated TCR diversity, with chimeras reaching as high as 47%.

The germline V gene (reference sequence) sets CDR1 to PRHDT and CDR2 to FYEKMQ. The CDR3 has 15 residues if both end residues are counted. The only DNA kept is the CDR3, 45 bases in frame from the first base. Here V drops 4 bases and J drops 5 bases, and the junction holds 10 bases not matched to any gene. The receptor library was made with PCR. Sequenced using a NextSeq 500. Bulk TCR libraries were prepared as previously described, using TCR primers listed in Table S5. The Qiagen AllPrep DNA/RNA kit was used to purify total RNA. Reads from multiple sequencing runs of the same library were pooled before analysis. As for how the authors treated the data: Only reads with exact TCR constant sequence were kept, trimmed to 150 nt, and grouped by their 12-nt molecular barcodes. Reads in each barcode group were sub-clustered using a 15% Levenshtein threshold, and a quality-weighted consensus sequence was built for each RNA molecule. Non-functional sequences were excluded, and lower-count sequences lying one edit away from another sequence were also excluded. Based on a fit of two negative binomial distributions, barcode sub-clusters having less than 20% of the maximum read count were discarded. TCRdb's own reprocessing of the public reads used fastp at Q25 and MiXCR and kept productive beta chains. Rows with one shared CDR3 protein collapse into an entry with the most common genes and DNA. The V and J calls come from TCRdb's annotation, not from the publication. This sample comprises over 50,000 distinct CDR3 sequences, roughly 38% of them detected only once. 3.5% to 4% of the sample belongs to the ten largest clones.

As concerns this clonotype: Its recognized antigen is unknown. A read error may be the cause here, since a much bigger clone is one base away. Without the conserved terminal phenylalanine or tryptophan, this CDR3 likely stems from a read error.

Naive CD8 T cell libraries were made from around 18,000 to 910,000 sorted cells using 10%, 30% or 50% of purified RNA. Naive CD8 T cells were FACS-sorted as CD8+CD4-CCR7+CD45RA+ on a BD FACSAria II into RLT Plus buffer. Detection sensitivity was tested by spiking Jurkat RNA equal to roughly 9 TCR copies' worth into samples containing roughly 17,000-1,100,000 naive CD8 T cells. Enrichment of CD8 T cells was done with RosetteSep CD8+ T Cell Enrichment Cocktail plus Ficoll-Paque, and ACK red cell lysis came afterward. This chain is built from TRBV13 and TRBJ1-2; 7 nucleotides in the junction match TRBD1. The sequenced sample consisted of naive CD8+ T cells from blood, with Jurkat cell RNA spiked in. The intended sense of this specimen's cell subset or site label: FACS-sorted CD8+CD4-CCR7+CD45RA+ naive T cells. The clonotype originates from a human donor in good health. Some libraries in this study had Jurkat cell RNA spiked in. The bases read TGTGCCAGCAGCTACCGAGGGGACAGCCCTTATGGCTACACCATC. Translated, this is CASSYRGDSPYGYTI.